A single sample gave rise to the 23 T cell receptor beta chains below, sequenced in a study of T cells in Graves' hyperthyroidism and ophthalmopathy. Authors of the study amplified TCR beta CDR3 regions from RNA transcripts. A set of HTBI primers served as the primers for a first-round RT-PCR of the TCR CDR3. TCRdb called the multiplex PCR reads again in MiXCR, with one record for every CDR3 protein. The sample consists of about 380,000 distinct CDR3 sequences, about 13% of them appearing once. Input material: blood. These receptors all stem from a man younger than 40 with Graves' hyperthyroidism that later progressed to Graves' ophthalmopathy.

This clonotype was found many times. This chain connects TRBV6-1 to TRBJ1-1, with no clear D. Trimming cost V 0 bases and J 0 bases, with 5 bases left between them. The germline CDR1 and CDR2 sequences are MNHNS and SASEGT. The CDR3 runs 14 residues. CDR3 sequence: CASSEAGMNTEAFF. Here the CDR3 DNA reads TGTGCCAGCAGTGAAGCAGGAATGAACACTGAAGCTTTCTTT.

This clonotype showed up many times. The chain is built from TRBV2 and TRBJ1-1; 9 nucleotides agree with TRBD1. From germline, CDR1 is SNHLY and CDR2 FYNNEI. The CDR3 consists of 14 residues. Trimming took 6 bases from V and 3 from J; bases not matched to a gene: 5. Here the CDR3 DNA reads TGTGCCAGCAGAGGGGACAGGGCGCACACTGAAGCTTTCTTT. Translation: CASRGDRAHTEAFF.

In this sample, this clonotype turned up once. The gene calls are TRBV4-2 and TRBJ1-2, with TRBD1 as a possible D gene (5 bases). Deletions cut 4 bases from V and 8 bases from J, with 14 bases between. Germline assignment: CDR1 LGHNA and CDR2 YNFKEQ. CDR3 length equals 13 residues. The CDR3 DNA is TGTGCCAGCAGCCTAGAGGAGTGGGGGGGCTACACCTTC. The encoded protein is CASSLEEWGGYTF.

This clonotype has more than one count but fewer than ten. The V and J genes are TRBV7-9 and TRBJ2-7; TRBD2 aligns across 11 bases. Germline assignment: CDR1 SEHNR and CDR2 FQNEAQ (reference sequence). The length of the CDR3 is 15 residues. Germline trimming cut 8 bases from V and 5 bases from J; bases unmatched to any gene: 11. The CDR3: CASGLTTSGADEQYF. The CDR3 DNA sequence: TGTGCCAGCGGCCTCACGACTAGCGGGGCCGACGAGCAGTACTTC.

The rearrangement links TRBV9 to TRBJ1-2; no firm D call. Looked up from germline, CDR1 is SGDLS and CDR2 is YYNGEE. Trimming cost V 0 bases and J 6 bases, with 18 bases left between them. The CDR3 spans 16 residues. The CDR3 nucleotides read TGTGCCAGCAGCGTAGAAGCAGACCCCGGGTGGCATGGCTACACCTTC. Protein: CASSVEADPGWHGYTF.

This clonotype was observed a handful of times. The J gene is TRBJ2-7, the V gene TRBV7-2; D is perhaps TRBD1 (6 bases). Germline values: CDR1 SGHTA, CDR2 FQGNSA. The germline V and J ends were trimmed by 5 bases and 1 base, with 18 bases remaining between them. This CDR3 region has 16 residues. The CDR3 region is CASSLPPRGKSYEQYF. CDR3 sequence (DNA): TGTGCCAGCAGCCTACCGCCCAGGGGAAAATCCTACGAGCAGTACTTC.

In this sample, this clonotype turned up many times. The CDR3 coding sequence is TGTGCCAGCAGTTTACAGGGACAGAACTATGGCTACACCTTC. Translation: CASSLQGQNYGYTF. V usage is TRBV12-3 or TRBV12-4 and J usage is TRBJ1-2; 7 positions match TRBD1. The trim removed 2 bases at V and 2 bases at J, leaving 2 bases unmatched. CDR3 size: 14 residues.

This clonotype has just a few counts. The genes are TRBV20-1 and TRBJ2-7, with TRBD2 matching over 10 bases. V was clipped by 4 bases and J by 2 bases; unmatched bases: 5. The V gene's germline CDR1 is DFQATT and CDR2 SNEGSKA (reference sequence). The CDR3 is made up of 14 amino acids. The CDR3 nucleotides read TGCAGTGCTATAAGCGGGGGGGTTCCCTACGAGCAGTACTTC. Its translation is CSAISGGVPYEQYF.

This clonotype showed up many times. The CDR3 DNA sequence: TGTGCCAGCAGTTATGGACAGGCCCCAAGAGGCTACACCTTC. Translating gives CASSYGQAPRGYTF. The genes are TRBV12-3 or TRBV12-4 and TRBJ1-2; 7 bases map to TRBD1. The CDR3 spans 14 residues. The J segment lost 8 bases and the V segment lost 4 bases, leaving 10 bases of the junction unmatched.

This clonotype was seen more than once but under ten times. V gene TRBV4-1 combines with J gene TRBJ2-2; D could derive from TRBD1 or TRBD2 (5 bases each). Germline CDR1 is MGHRA and CDR2 is YSYEKL. Trimming cost V 2 bases and J 2 bases, with 9 bases left between them. The CDR3 runs 15 residues. For the CDR3, the DNA is TGCGCCAGCAGCCAACGGGACGTCAACACCGGGGAGCTGTTTTTT. This encodes CASSQRDVNTGELFF.

This clonotype was observed a handful of times. The chain links TRBV9 to TRBJ1-1; D is possibly TRBD1 (5 bases). Germline CDR1 reads SGDLS; CDR2 reads YYNGEE. This CDR3 spans 15 amino acids. Trimming cost V 4 bases and J 3 bases, with 16 bases left between them. The CDR3 loop is CASSPGPGLYTEAFF. The CDR3 nucleotides read TGTGCCAGCAGCCCCGGACCGGGGCTGTACACTGAAGCTTTCTTT. The full variable domain, in which reference TRBV9 and TRBJ1-1 provide the parts outside the CDR3, is DSGVTQTPKHLITATGQRVTLRCSPRSGDLSVYWYQQSLDQGLQFLIQYYNGEERAKGNILERFSAQQFPDLHSELNLSSLELGDSALYFCASSPGPGLYTEAFFGQGTRLTVV.

This clonotype was found many times. The chain couples TRBV3-1 to TRBJ1-4; TRBD1 matches at 7 bases. This CDR3 comprises 16 residues. CDR1 and CDR2 from the germline V gene are LGHDT and YNNKEL (reference sequence). V lost 2 bases, J lost 8 bases, and 11 bases stayed unmatched. CDR3 in DNA: TGTGCCAGCAGCCAATCGACAGGGACATCGGGAGAAAAACTGTTTTTT. It encodes CASSQSTGTSGEKLFF. Complete variable domain (other parts from reference TRBV3-1 and TRBJ1-4): DTAVSQTPKYLVTQMGNDKSIKCEQNLGHDTMYWYKQDSKKFLKIMFSYNNKELIINETVPNRFSPKSPDKAHLNLHINSLELGDSAVYFCASSQSTGTSGEKLFFGSGTQLSVL.

The rearrangement links TRBV9 to TRBJ1-2; D is ambiguous. The CDR3 covers 12 residues. V lost 2 bases to trimming and J lost 4 bases, with 6 bases between them. Germline CDR1 is SGDLS and CDR2 is YYNGEE. In DNA, the CDR3 is TGTGCCAGCAGCGTTGGAGTCTATGGCTACACCTTC. It translates to CASSVGVYGYTF.

The rearrangement links TRBV7-8 to TRBJ1-2; D is unresolved. CDR1 is SGHVS, CDR2 FQNEAQ, per germline. The CDR3 extends over 12 amino acids. V was cut by 1 base and J by 5 bases, with 5 bases left in between. This CDR3 is CASSLELYGYTF. The DNA for the CDR3 is TGTGCCAGCAGCTTAGAACTTTATGGCTACACCTTC.

This clonotype was seen repeatedly, ten times or more. The chain uses TRBV5-5 and TRBJ1-1, with D perhaps matching TRBD1 (5 bases). Deletions cut 2 bases from V and 1 base from J, with 9 bases between. The germline V gene encodes CDR1 SGHKS and CDR2 YYEKEE (reference sequence). The CDR3 covers 14 residues. The CDR3 reads CASSFRVPNTEAFF. CDR3 sequence (DNA): TGTGCCAGCAGCTTCAGGGTTCCGAACACTGAAGCTTTCTTT.

This chain's CDR3 is CASSPGLAGVGDTQYF. CDR3 coding DNA: TGTGCCAGCAGTCCGGGACTAGCGGGGGTTGGGGATACGCAGTATTTT. This rearrangement joins TRBV6-1 to TRBJ2-3; 14 positions match TRBD2. The V gene's germline CDR1 is MNHNS and CDR2 SASEGT. Trimming cost V 5 bases and J 6 bases; bases outside gene matches: 7. CDR3 size: 16 residues.

The table lists this clonotype with a few counts. The chain carries TRBV27 and TRBJ1-1; possibly TRBD1 for D (5 bases). Germline values: CDR1 MNHEY, CDR2 SMNVEV (reference sequence). CDR3 length equals 15 residues. Trimming removed 0 bases at V and 4 bases at J, with 12 bases between. CDR3 loop: CASSLSSGGSTEAFF. CDR3 in DNA: TGTGCCAGCAGTTTATCGAGCGGGGGATCCACTGAAGCTTTCTTT.

The genes are TRBV9 and TRBJ1-1; D gene uncertain. The CDR3 loop spans 14 amino acids. Germline values: CDR1 SGDLS, CDR2 YYNGEE. V was trimmed by 2 bases and J by 5 bases, leaving 13 bases between them. The CDR3 nucleotides are TGTGCCAGCAGCGTCGAGGGAGGGTTAACTGAAGCTTTCTTT. Residues: CASSVEGGLTEAFF.

With regard to this clonotype: One junction end disagrees with the germline gene, perhaps due to a read error. CDR3 sequence: CASSLHGQGAGDF. The DNA for the CDR3 is TGTGCCAGCAGTCTCCACGGACAGGGGGCCGGGGACTTC. The rearrangement joins TRBV12-3 or TRBV12-4 to TRBJ2-5; 11 bases are shared with TRBD1. CDR3 length: 13 residues.

The rearrangement links TRBV4-1 to TRBJ1-2; D remains ambiguous. Germline CDR1 is MGHRA and CDR2 is YSYEKL. The CDR3 sequence is 14 residues long. V was trimmed by 8 bases and J by 2 bases, leaving 15 bases between them. The CDR3 DNA sequence: TGCGCCAGCCGGACGATGGGAAGGAACTATGGCTACACCTTC. Translating gives CASRTMGRNYGYTF.

This clonotype was detected many times. For the CDR3, the DNA is TGTGCCTCGAGGGCGGGGAATGAAAAACTGTTTTTT. Protein: CASRAGNEKLFF. The chain links TRBV10-3 to TRBJ1-4, with D unresolved. This CDR3 comprises 12 residues. Germline V CDR1 and CDR2: ENHRY, SYGVKD. The V end was cut by 11 bases, the J end by 5 bases, with 12 bases between.

This clonotype was counted many times. The chain is built from TRBV7-8 and TRBJ1-2; 8 positions match TRBD1. The CDR3 sequence is 14 residues long. Per the germline V gene, CDR1 is SGHVS and CDR2 is FQNEAQ. The trim removed 0 bases at V and 5 bases at J, leaving 2 bases unmatched. The CDR3 region is CASSLAGQAYGYTF. The CDR3 nucleotides are TGTGCCAGCAGCTTAGCGGGACAGGCATATGGCTACACCTTC.

This clonotype was seen repeatedly, ten times or more. The chain joins TRBV27 to TRBJ2-7; tentative D call: TRBD2 (6 bases). The CDR3 is made up of 14 amino acids. In germline, CDR1 is MNHEY, CDR2 SMNVEV (reference sequence). Trimming removed 3 bases from V and 2 bases from J, with 11 bases in between. CDR3 nucleotide sequence: TGTGCCAGCAGTTTTAAGGGGAGGCCCTACGAGCAGTACTTC. This gives the protein CASSFKGRPYEQYF.